The clone carrying this T cell receptor (beta chain) has just a few counts. Germline values: CDR1 SGHAT, CDR2 FQNNGV. The CDR3 spans 14 residues. V was clipped by 1 base and J by 9 bases, with 13 bases between them. This entry is derived from a study of blood T cell repertoires in COVID-19. Study details: The samples span acute and convalescent COVID-19 from the United States, Italy and Spain.

Generated by immunoSEQ multiplex PCR, the TCRdb table keeps only in-frame clones and is missing some. Of under 200,000 clones listed, over 75% were seen once; the top ten hold 0.5% to 0.6%. This sequence originates from a man between 50 and 59 years old with acute or convalescent COVID-19. Sequences were obtained from peripheral blood. This chain connects TRBV11-2 to TRBJ1-3; D is undetermined. CDR3 sequence: CASSLVSSTSTIYF. The CDR3 DNA reads as TGTGCCAGCAGCTTAGTCTCGTCGACTAGCACCATATATTTT.